This T cell receptor beta chain was found in a study of shared clonotypes between healthy human individuals. CDR1 is LGHNA and CDR2 is YSLEER in the germline V gene. Trimming left V 0 bases short and J 5 bases short, with 13 bases between. The CDR3 contains 15 residues. The sorted-subset replicate PCRs were given around 0.2 ug DNA, which is 30,000 to 35,000 T cell genomes. The method was immunoSEQ multiplex PCR; TCRdb's version includes in-frame clones alone and lacks a portion of them. This sample carries about 1 million clones, about 76% of them seen once, and the ten largest clones take 1.2% to 1.5%. General study points: Across subsets, estimated richness was generally greater for naive than for memory populations. The study found approximately 5% of naive CD4 clonotypes shared across a handful of donors.

Regarding this clone: The antigen is undetermined.

The TCR sequence derives from a man younger than 30 in good health. The sample comprised memory CD4+ T cells sorted from blood. Subset noted: CD45RA-negative fraction. The chain links TRBV4-3 to TRBJ1-1; D gene uncertain. CDR3 protein: CASSQEITVRTEAFF. The CDR3 DNA is TGCGCCAGCAGCCAAGAAATCACAGTGAGGACTGAAGCTTTCTTT.